These 23 T cell receptor beta chains came from one sample sequenced in a study of blood T cells in healthy people across ages. The authors ran a second PCR of 7 to 11 cycles using a sample-barcoded 5' primer and a J-beta primer mix. TCRdb ran MiXCR on the 5' RACE reads and lists one entry per CDR3 protein. The sample holds 850,000 to 1,100,000 distinct CDR3 sequences, less than 45% seen once. The sequenced material came from blood. These receptors were taken from a man aged 18-30 years in good health.

The chain couples TRBV29-1 to TRBJ1-1, with D uncertain. Per the germline V gene, CDR1 is SQVTM and CDR2 is ANQGSEA. V was clipped by 4 bases and J by 1 base, with 10 bases between them. This CDR3 contains 13 residues. In DNA, the CDR3 is TGCAGCGTTGCCAGGTGGGGGAACACTGAAGCTTTCTTT. Translating it yields CSVARWGNTEAFF.

The genes are TRBV4-1 and TRBJ2-1, with D possibly TRBD1 on 5 matching bases. Germline values: CDR1 MGHRA, CDR2 YSYEKL. Trimming removed 4 bases from V and 0 bases from J, with 16 bases in between. CDR3 size: 17 residues. CDR3 loop: CASSPRQSRSSYNEQFF. CDR3 sequence (DNA): TGCGCCAGCAGCCCCCGACAGAGTAGAAGCTCCTACAATGAGCAGTTCTTC.

This clonotype came up a few times. The gene calls are TRBV6-5 and TRBJ2-3; no reliable D call. CDR1 MNHEY and CDR2 SVGAGI come from the germline V gene. This CDR3 comprises 13 residues. Trimming cost V 7 bases and J 2 bases, with 10 bases left between them. CDR3 sequence: CASKLQVTDTQYF. CDR3 nucleotide sequence: TGTGCCAGCAAGCTCCAGGTCACAGATACGCAGTATTTT.

The V gene is TRBV20-1, the J gene TRBJ1-1, with 7 nucleotides matching TRBD1. V was pared by 8 bases and J by 0 bases, with 15 bases of the junction left unmatched. Germline V gene sequence: CDR1 DFQATT, CDR2 SNEGSKA (reference sequence). The CDR3 contains 16 residues. The CDR3 here is CSTPGTALLMNTEAFF. DNA of the CDR3: TGCAGTACCCCCGGGACAGCGCTCCTGATGAACACTGAAGCTTTCTTT.

The chain has TRBV7-2 and TRBJ2-1; 7 nucleotides agree with TRBD1. The DNA matches TRBJ2-7 better at its end, which makes the J call doubtful. Germline V gives CDR1 SGHTA, CDR2 FQGNSA. The CDR3 contains 15 residues. The CDR3 protein is CASSVTGVSYNEQYF. The CDR3 coding sequence is TGTGCCAGCAGCGTAACAGGGGTCTCCTACAATGAGCAGTACTTC.

This clonotype came up a few times. The J gene is TRBJ2-7, the V gene TRBV14, with D perhaps matching TRBD2 (5 bases). The CDR3 covers 14 residues. Trimming cost V 3 bases and J 2 bases, with 11 bases left between them. The germline V gene has CDR1 SGHDN and CDR2 FVKESK. CDR3 nucleotide sequence: TGTGCCAGCAGCCACAGCGCGGGTCCCTACGAGCAGTACTTC. This codes for CASSHSAGPYEQYF.

The genes are TRBV5-1 and TRBJ2-2; the D gene is possibly TRBD1 (5 bases). V lost 4 bases and J 5 bases, leaving 9 bases between the germline ends. Germline V gene data show CDR1 as SGHRS and CDR2 as YFSETQ. The CDR3 sequence is 13 residues long. The CDR3 sequence: CASSRTITGELFF. The DNA of the CDR3 is TGCGCCAGCAGCAGGACAATTACCGGGGAGCTGTTTTTT.

The chain uses TRBV20-1 and TRBJ2-1, with 11 bases matching TRBD2. The germline CDR1 and CDR2 sequences are DFQATT and SNEGSKA (reference sequence). The trim removed 0 bases at V and 5 bases at J, leaving 9 bases unmatched. This CDR3 has 17 amino acids. The CDR3 reads CSARDPGGTSGHNEQFF. Here the CDR3 DNA reads TGCAGTGCTAGAGATCCTGGGGGGACTAGCGGACACAATGAGCAGTTCTTC.

As concerns this clonotype: Its ends do not fully match the called genes, so a read error is possible. This rearrangement joins TRBV20-1 to TRBJ2-6; D is possibly TRBD1 (5 bases). From germline, CDR1 is DFQATT and CDR2 SNEGSKA (reference sequence). The CDR3 is 16 amino acids. The CDR3 nucleotides are TGTAGTGCTAGACCCATAGGGGTGGCTGGGGCCAACGTCCTGACTTTC. Protein product: CSARPIGVAGANVLTF.

This chain joins TRBV10-3 and TRBJ1-2; 7 bases map to TRBD1. There are 16 residues in the CDR3. The junction had 11 bases not matched to a gene; V was cut back by 4 bases and J by 3 bases. CDR1 ENHRY and CDR2 SYGVKD come from the germline V gene. The DNA for the CDR3 is TGTGCCATCAGTGGGACAGGCCGGGGCCAGGACTATGGCTACACCTTC. Protein sequence: CAISGTGRGQDYGYTF.

The chain is built from TRBV6-5 and TRBJ1-2; 11 bases agree with TRBD1. Germline CDR1 reads MNHEY; CDR2 reads SVGAGI. V shed 7 bases and J 8 bases; nucleotides not matched to a gene: 9. This CDR3 spans 14 amino acids. This CDR3 reads CASTVGTGGGGYTF. The DNA for the CDR3 is TGTGCCAGCACCGTGGGGACAGGGGGAGGCGGCTACACCTTC.

The rearrangement uses TRBV6-5 and TRBJ2-7, with D possibly matching TRBD1 (6 bases). CDR3 length: 15 amino acids. Trimming stripped 5 bases from V and 0 bases from J, with 14 bases between. Germline CDR1 and CDR2: MNHEY and SVGAGI. The CDR3 coding sequence is TGTGCCAGCAGTCGACCCCCGGGACACTCCTACGAGCAGTACTTC. Protein sequence: CASSRPPGHSYEQYF.

This clonotype was seen many times. The gene calls are TRBV5-1 and TRBJ2-3; TRBD2 is a possible D gene (6 bases). CDR3 length: 14 amino acids. Germline loops: CDR1 SGHRS, CDR2 YFSETQ. The germline V and J ends were trimmed by 0 bases and 6 bases, with 11 bases remaining between them. CDR3 sequence (DNA): TGCGCCAGCAGCTTGGAACCTAGCGCGGATACGCAGTATTTT. Amino acids: CASSLEPSADTQYF.

In its sample, this clonotype was seen many times. This chain connects TRBV29-1 to TRBJ1-1, with TRBD1 identical over 8 bases. Trimming at V came to 6 bases and at J to 8 bases, leaving 8 bases not matched to a gene. This CDR3 spans 12 amino acids. Per the germline V gene, CDR1 is SQVTM and CDR2 is ANQGSEA. The CDR3 loop reads CSVGGRGREAFF. CDR3 coding DNA: TGCAGCGTCGGAGGCAGGGGGCGCGAAGCTTTCTTT.

This clonotype was counted between two and nine times. V and J are TRBV7-2 and TRBJ1-1, with D possibly matching TRBD1 (5 bases). Trimming shortened V by 0 bases and J by 1 base, and 9 bases separated the two germline ends. The CDR3 runs to 15 residues. The germline V gene encodes CDR1 SGHTA and CDR2 FQGNSA. In nucleotides, the CDR3 is TGTGCCAGCAGCTTAGCAGGGGTCGGGAACACTGAAGCTTTCTTT. Translated: CASSLAGVGNTEAFF.

This clonotype was seen a few times. The genes are TRBV9 and TRBJ2-1; 10 bases are a match to TRBD2. With 0 bases clipped from V and 13 bases from J, the junction kept 10 bases outside the gene matches. The V gene's germline CDR1 is SGDLS and CDR2 YYNGEE. The CDR3 spans 15 residues. The chain's CDR3 is CASSVATSSGGDQFF. The CDR3 bases are TGTGCCAGCAGCGTAGCTACATCGAGCGGGGGGGATCAGTTCTTC.

This clonotype was picked up a small number of times. V gene TRBV18 combines with J gene TRBJ2-1; TRBD1 agrees at 8 bases. Losses at the gene ends were 3 bases for V and 8 bases for J; bases not matched to a gene: 9. CDR3 size: 15 residues. Per germline, CDR1 KGHSH and CDR2 LQKENI. The CDR3 DNA follows: TGTGCCAGCTCACCGCTGGGGCAGGGGGCTTATGAGCAGTTCTTC. Translated, it gives CASSPLGQGAYEQFF.

The chain couples TRBV5-6 to TRBJ1-2; maybe TRBD1 (6 bases). This CDR3 spans 15 amino acids. Trimming left V 5 bases short and J 8 bases short, with 22 bases between. Germline V gene sequence: CDR1 SGHDT, CDR2 YYEEEE. The CDR3 nucleotides read TGTGCCAGCAGTTATGTGGACAGAGATTTCTCGGGCTACACCTTC. Translating gives CASSYVDRDFSGYTF.

The chain links TRBV20-1 to TRBJ1-1; tentatively, D is TRBD1 (6 bases). Germline V gene data show CDR1 as DFQATT and CDR2 as SNEGSKA (reference sequence). V was cut by 1 base and J by 11 bases, with 17 bases left in between. This CDR3 contains 13 residues. Here the CDR3 DNA reads TGCAGTGCTAGAGTCGGGGGGCCCAAGAAGGCTTTCTTT. Protein: CSARVGGPKKAFF.

This sequence joins TRBV6-2 or TRBV6-3 and TRBJ2-7; either TRBD1 or TRBD2 may fit D (5 bases each). The V and J ends lost 6 bases and 6 bases respectively, with 15 bases between them. Germline CDR1 is MNHEY and CDR2 is SVGEGT. There are 13 residues in the CDR3. The CDR3 loop is CASSVGPVREQYF. The CDR3 DNA follows: TGTGCCAGCAGCGTGGGACCAGTACGCGAGCAGTACTTC.

The gene calls are TRBV7-2 and TRBJ1-5; D gene unclear. The germline V and J ends were trimmed by 2 bases and 5 bases, with 7 bases remaining between them. The CDR3 contains 13 residues. Germline CDR1 is SGHTA and CDR2 is FQGNSA. The CDR3 loop is CASSLLADQPQHF. The CDR3 DNA is TGTGCCAGCAGCTTACTTGCCGATCAGCCCCAGCATTTT.

The rearrangement links TRBV7-8 to TRBJ1-5; no clear D gene. Germline V gene data show CDR1 as SGHVS and CDR2 as FQNEAQ. The CDR3 extends over 16 amino acids. V was cut by 0 bases and J by 2 bases, with 11 bases left in between. This chain's CDR3 is CASSLARAGGNQPQHF. CDR3 sequence (DNA): TGTGCCAGCAGCTTAGCAAGGGCTGGGGGCAATCAGCCCCAGCATTTT.

There are a few counts of this clonotype. The chain combines TRBV7-9 with TRBJ2-2, with a tentative D call TRBD1 (6 bases). The V end lost 3 bases, the J end lost 5 bases, and 13 bases lay between the germline ends. The CDR3 is 15 amino acids. Looked up from germline, CDR1 is SEHNR and CDR2 is FQNEAQ (reference sequence). The CDR3 nucleotides read TGTGCCAGCAGCTTCCGGGACATGAGGACCGGGGAGCTGTTTTTT. It encodes CASSFRDMRTGELFF.